This T cell receptor (beta chain) was identified in a study of blood T cell repertoires in COVID-19. Whole-study context: The United States, Italy and Spain provided the acute and convalescent COVID-19 samples. The analysed material was cDNA or gDNA that came from T cells, B-cell-depleted T cells, or PBMCs.

Authors' methods: The assay estimated nucleated cells by amplifying reference gene primers. Profiled with immunoSEQ multiplex PCR; TCRdb holds only in-frame clones, not every one. Clonal size and the V and J genes are those of that table, whereas D and trimming came from the DNA. The table lists some 300,000 clones, about 89% of them singletons. The CDR3 spans 15 residues. Germline V gene data show CDR1 as MGHRA and CDR2 as YSYEKL. Trimming at V came to 1 base and at J to 7 bases, leaving 6 bases not matched to a gene. The J gene is TRBJ2-1, the V gene TRBV4-1; the match to TRBD2 covers 8 bases. The sample comprised PBMCs or T cells enriched from blood (not recorded which). This clonotype was obtained from a woman aged 40 to 50 who had recovered from COVID-19. The CDR3, as DNA: TGCGCCAGCAGCCAAGCAGCGGGGGTGTATAATGAGCAGTTCTTC. This gives the protein CASSQAAGVYNEQFF.